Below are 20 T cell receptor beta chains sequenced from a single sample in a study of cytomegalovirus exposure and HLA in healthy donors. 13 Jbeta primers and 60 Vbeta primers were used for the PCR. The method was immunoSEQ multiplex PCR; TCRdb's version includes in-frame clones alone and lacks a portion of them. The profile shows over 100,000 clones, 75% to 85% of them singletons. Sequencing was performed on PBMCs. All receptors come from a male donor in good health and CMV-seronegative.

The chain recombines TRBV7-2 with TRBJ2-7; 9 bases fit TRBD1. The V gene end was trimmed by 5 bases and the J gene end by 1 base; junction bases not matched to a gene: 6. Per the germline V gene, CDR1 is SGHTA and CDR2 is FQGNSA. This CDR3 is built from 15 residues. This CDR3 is CASSLGQGLSYEQYF. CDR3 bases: TGTGCCAGCAGCCTAGGACAGGGGCTTTCCTACGAGCAGTACTTC.

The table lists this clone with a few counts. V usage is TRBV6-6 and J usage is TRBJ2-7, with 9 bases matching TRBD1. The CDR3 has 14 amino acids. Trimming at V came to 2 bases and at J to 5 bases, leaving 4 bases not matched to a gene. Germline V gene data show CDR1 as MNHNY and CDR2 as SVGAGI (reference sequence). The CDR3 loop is CASSYGTGRDEQYF. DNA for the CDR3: TGTGCCAGCAGTTACGGGACAGGGAGGGACGAGCAGTACTTC.

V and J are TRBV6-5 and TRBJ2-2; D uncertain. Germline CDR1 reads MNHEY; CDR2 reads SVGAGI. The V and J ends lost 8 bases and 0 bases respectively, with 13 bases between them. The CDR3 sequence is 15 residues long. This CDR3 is CASLRGRPNTGELFF. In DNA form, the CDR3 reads TGTGCCAGCCTTCGAGGCAGACCGAACACCGGGGAGCTGTTTTTT.

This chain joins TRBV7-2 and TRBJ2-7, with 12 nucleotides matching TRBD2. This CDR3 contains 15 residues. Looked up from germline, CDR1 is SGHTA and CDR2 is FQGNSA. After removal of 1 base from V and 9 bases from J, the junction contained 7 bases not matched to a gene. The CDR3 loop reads CASSLGWTSGDAQYF. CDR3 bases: TGTGCCAGCAGCTTAGGTTGGACTAGCGGGGATGCGCAGTACTTC.

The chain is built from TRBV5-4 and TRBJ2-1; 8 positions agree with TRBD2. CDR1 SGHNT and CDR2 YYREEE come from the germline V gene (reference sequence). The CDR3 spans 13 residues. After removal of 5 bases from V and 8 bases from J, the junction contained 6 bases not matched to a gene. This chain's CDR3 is CASRVTGGHEQFF. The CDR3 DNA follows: TGTGCCAGCAGGGTAACGGGGGGGCATGAGCAGTTCTTC.

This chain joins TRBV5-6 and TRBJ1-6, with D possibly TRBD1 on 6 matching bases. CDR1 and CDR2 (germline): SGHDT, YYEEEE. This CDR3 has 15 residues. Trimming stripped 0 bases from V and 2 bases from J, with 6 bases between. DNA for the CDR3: TGTGCCAGCAGCTTGGCAGGGGCCTATAATTCACCCCTCCACTTT. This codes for CASSLAGAYNSPLHF.

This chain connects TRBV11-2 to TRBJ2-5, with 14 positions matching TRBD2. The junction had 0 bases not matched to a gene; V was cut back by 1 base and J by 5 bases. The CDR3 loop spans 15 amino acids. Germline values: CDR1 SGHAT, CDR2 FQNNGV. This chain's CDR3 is CASSLGTSGGETQYF. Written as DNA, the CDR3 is TGTGCCAGCAGCTTAGGGACTAGCGGGGGGGAGACCCAGTACTTC.

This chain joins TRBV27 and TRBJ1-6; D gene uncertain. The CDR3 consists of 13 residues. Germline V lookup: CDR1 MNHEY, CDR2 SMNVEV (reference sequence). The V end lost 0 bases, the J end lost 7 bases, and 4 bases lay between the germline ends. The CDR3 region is CASSLSENSPLHF. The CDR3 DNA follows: TGTGCCAGCAGTTTATCAGAGAATTCACCCCTCCACTTT.

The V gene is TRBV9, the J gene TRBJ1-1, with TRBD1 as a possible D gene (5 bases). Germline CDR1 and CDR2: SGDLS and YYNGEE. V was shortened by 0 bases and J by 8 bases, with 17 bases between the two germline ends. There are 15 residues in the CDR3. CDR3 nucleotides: TGTGCCAGCAGCGTAGCGGCGGGAGGGGCCAAGGAAGCTTTCTTT. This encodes CASSVAAGGAKEAFF. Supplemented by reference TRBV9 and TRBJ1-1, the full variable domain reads DSGVTQTPKHLITATGQRVTLRCSPRSGDLSVYWYQQSLDQGLQFLIQYYNGEERAKGNILERFSAQQFPDLHSELNLSSLELGDSALYFCASSVAAGGAKEAFFGQGTRLTVV.

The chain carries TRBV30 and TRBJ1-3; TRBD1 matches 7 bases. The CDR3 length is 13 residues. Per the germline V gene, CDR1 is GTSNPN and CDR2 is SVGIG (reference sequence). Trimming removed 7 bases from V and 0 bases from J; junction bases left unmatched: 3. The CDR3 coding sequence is TGTGCCTTGGACAGGAACTCTGGAAACACCATATATTTT. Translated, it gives CALDRNSGNTIYF.

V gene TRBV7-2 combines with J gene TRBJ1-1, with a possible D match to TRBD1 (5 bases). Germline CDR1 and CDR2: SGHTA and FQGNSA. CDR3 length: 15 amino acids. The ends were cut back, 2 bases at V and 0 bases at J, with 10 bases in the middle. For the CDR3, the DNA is TGTGCCAGCAGCTTACCCAGGGCCCTGAACACTGAAGCTTTCTTT. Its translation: CASSLPRALNTEAFF.

The CDR3, as DNA: TGTGCCAGTAGTATAGCCAGGGGCACTAATGAAAAACTGTTTTTT. Translation: CASSIARGTNEKLFF. The rearrangement uses TRBV19 and TRBJ1-4, with D possibly TRBD1 on 6 matching bases. The CDR3 covers 15 residues. The V end was cut by 1 base, the J end by 2 bases, with 8 bases between. Germline V lookup: CDR1 LNHDA, CDR2 SQIVND (reference sequence).

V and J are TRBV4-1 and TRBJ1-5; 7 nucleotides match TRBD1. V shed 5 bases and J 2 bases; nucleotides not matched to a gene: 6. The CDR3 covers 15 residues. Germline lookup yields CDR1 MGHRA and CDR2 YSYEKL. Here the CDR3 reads CASSKGAGGNQPQHF. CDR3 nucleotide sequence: TGCGCCAGCAGCAAGGGGGCCGGGGGCAATCAGCCCCAGCATTTT.

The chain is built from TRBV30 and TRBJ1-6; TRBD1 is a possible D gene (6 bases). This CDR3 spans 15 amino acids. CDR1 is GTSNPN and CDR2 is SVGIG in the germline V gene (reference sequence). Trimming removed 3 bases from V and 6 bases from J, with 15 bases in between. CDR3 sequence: CAWRSTQGSNSPLHF. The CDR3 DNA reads TGTGCCTGGAGAAGCACCCAGGGGAGTAATTCACCCCTCCACTTT.

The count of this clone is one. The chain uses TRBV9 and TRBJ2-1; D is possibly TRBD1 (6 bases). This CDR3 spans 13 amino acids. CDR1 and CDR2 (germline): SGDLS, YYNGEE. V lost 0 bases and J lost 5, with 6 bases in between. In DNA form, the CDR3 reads TGTGCCAGCAGCGTAGCAGGGGACAATGAGCAGTTCTTC. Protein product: CASSVAGDNEQFF. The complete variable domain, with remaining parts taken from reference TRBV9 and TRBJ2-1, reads DSGVTQTPKHLITATGQRVTLRCSPRSGDLSVYWYQQSLDQGLQFLIQYYNGEERAKGNILERFSAQQFPDLHSELNLSSLELGDSALYFCASSVAGDNEQFFGPGTRLTVL.

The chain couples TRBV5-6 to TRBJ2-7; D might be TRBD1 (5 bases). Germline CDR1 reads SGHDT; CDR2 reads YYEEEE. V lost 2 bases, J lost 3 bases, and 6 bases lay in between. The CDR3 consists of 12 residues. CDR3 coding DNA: TGTGCCAGCAGCTTTACAGGCTACGAGCAGTACTTC. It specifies CASSFTGYEQYF. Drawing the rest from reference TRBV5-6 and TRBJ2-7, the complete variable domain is DAGVTQSPTHLIKTRGQQVTLRCSPKSGHDTVSWYQQALGQGPQFIFQYYEEEERQRGNFPDRFSGHQFPNYSSELNVNALLLGDSALYLCASSFTGYEQYFGPGTRLTVT.

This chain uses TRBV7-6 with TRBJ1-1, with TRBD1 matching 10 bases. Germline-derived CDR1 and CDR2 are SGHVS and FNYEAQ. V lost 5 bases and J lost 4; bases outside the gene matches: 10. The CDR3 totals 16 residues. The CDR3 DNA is TGTGCCAGCAGCGCAGCTGGGACAGGGGACTTCACTGAAGCTTTCTTT. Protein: CASSAAGTGDFTEAFF.

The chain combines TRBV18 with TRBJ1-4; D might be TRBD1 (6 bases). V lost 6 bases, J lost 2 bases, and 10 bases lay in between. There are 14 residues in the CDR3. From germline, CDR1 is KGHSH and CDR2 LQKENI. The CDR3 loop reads CASSLDSTNEKLFF. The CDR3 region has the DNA TGTGCCAGCTCGCTGGACAGTACTAATGAAAAACTGTTTTTT.

The CDR3 DNA follows: TGCGCCAGCAGCCTCAGCCAGCGGGGGCTGAACAATGAGCAGTTCTTC. Encoded protein: CASSLSQRGLNNEQFF. This rearrangement joins TRBV4-1 to TRBJ2-1, with 8 bases identical to TRBD2. J gave up 5 bases and V 4 bases, and 10 bases lay outside the gene matches. Germline values: CDR1 MGHRA, CDR2 YSYEKL. The CDR3 sequence is 16 residues long.

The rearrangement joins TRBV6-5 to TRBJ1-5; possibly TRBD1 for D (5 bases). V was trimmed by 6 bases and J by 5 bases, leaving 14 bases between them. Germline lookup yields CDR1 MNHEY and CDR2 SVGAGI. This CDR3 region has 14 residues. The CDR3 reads CASSFDSNYQPQHF. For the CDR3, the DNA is TGTGCCAGCAGCTTCGACAGTAACTATCAGCCCCAGCATTTT.